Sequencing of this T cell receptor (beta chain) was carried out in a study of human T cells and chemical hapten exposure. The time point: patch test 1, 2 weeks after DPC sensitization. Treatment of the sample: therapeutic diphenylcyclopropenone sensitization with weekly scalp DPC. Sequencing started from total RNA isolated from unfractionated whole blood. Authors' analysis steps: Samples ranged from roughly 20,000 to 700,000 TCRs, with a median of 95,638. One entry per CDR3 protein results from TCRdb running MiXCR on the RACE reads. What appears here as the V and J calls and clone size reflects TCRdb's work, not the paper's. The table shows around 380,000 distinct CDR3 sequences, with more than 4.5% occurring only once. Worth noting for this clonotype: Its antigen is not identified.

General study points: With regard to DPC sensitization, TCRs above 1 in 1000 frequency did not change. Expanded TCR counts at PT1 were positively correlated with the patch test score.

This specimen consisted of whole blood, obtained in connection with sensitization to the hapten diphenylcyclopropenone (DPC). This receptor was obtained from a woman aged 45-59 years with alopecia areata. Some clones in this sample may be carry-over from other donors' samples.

The CDR3 region is CASSGDKRRNYGYTF. The CDR3 coding sequence is TGTGCCAGCAGCGGAGACAAAAGGCGGAACTATGGCTACACCTTC. The chain employs TRBV9 and TRBJ1-2; no clear D. CDR3 length: 15 amino acids. Trimming shortened V by 3 bases and J by 2 bases, and 14 bases separated the two germline ends. Germline lookup yields CDR1 SGDLS and CDR2 YYNGEE.